One sample yielded the 21 T cell receptor beta chains listed below, sequenced in a study of beta chain features in type 1 diabetes. Isolated RNA was reverse transcribed in full, so expressed TCRB transcripts were sequenced. Using immunoSEQ multiplex PCR, the repertoire was profiled, and TCRdb retains in-frame clones only, with some absent. Of fewer than 200,000 clones listed, 10% to 15% are singletons. Sequenced: central memory CD4+ T cells from blood. The receptors derive from a young woman in good health.

The genes are TRBV5-1 and TRBJ2-5; D is undetermined. The CDR3 length is 13 residues. The V gene's germline CDR1 is SGHRS and CDR2 YFSETQ. V was pared by 1 base and J by 1 base, with 5 bases between. Written as DNA, the CDR3 is TGCGCCAGCAGCTTGTATTCCCAAGAGACCCAGTACTTC. Its protein product is CASSLYSQETQYF.

The chain employs TRBV27 and TRBJ2-5, with TRBD2 matching over 10 bases. CDR3 length equals 17 residues. Germline CDR1 MNHEY, CDR2 SMNVEV (reference sequence). With V trimmed by 4 bases and J by 3 bases, 11 bases remained unmatched. The CDR3 loop is CASSSPRLAGAKETQYF. The CDR3 DNA is TGTGCCAGCAGTTCCCCTCGCCTAGCGGGAGCTAAAGAGACCCAGTACTTC.

This clone was found a few times. V gene TRBV21-1 combines with J gene TRBJ2-1; the table names TRBD2, a call not compared with the DNA. TRBV21-1 is a pseudogene segment. This CDR3 comprises 14 residues. The CDR3 DNA reads as TGTGCCAGCAGCAAAGCTGGTAGAGACAATGAGCAGTTCTTC. Translated: CASSKAGRDNEQFF.

V gene TRBV9 combines with J gene TRBJ1-2, with a possible D match to TRBD1 (6 bases). From germline, CDR1 is SGDLS and CDR2 YYNGEE. This CDR3 contains 15 residues. With 0 bases removed from V and 2 bases from J, the gap between germline ends came to 11 bases. The CDR3 spells CASSVGGGSNYGYTF. In DNA, the CDR3 is TGTGCCAGCAGCGTAGGGGGGGGCTCAAACTATGGCTACACCTTC.

This rearrangement joins TRBV27 to TRBJ2-7, with TRBD2 matching over 7 bases. The J segment lost 3 bases and the V segment lost 2 bases, leaving 7 bases of the junction unmatched. In germline, CDR1 is MNHEY, CDR2 SMNVEV (reference sequence). This CDR3 has 15 amino acids. The CDR3, as DNA: TGTGCCAGCAGTTTAGGGAGGGGAGGAGGCTACGAGCAGTACTTC. Translated, it gives CASSLGRGGGYEQYF.

V usage is TRBV15 and J usage is TRBJ1-1; D is uncertain. Germline CDR1 and CDR2: LNHNV and YYDKDF (reference sequence). The CDR3 runs to 14 residues. Trimming took off 1 base at V and 0 bases at J, with 6 bases between the two ends. The CDR3 reads CATSRGELNTEAFF. The CDR3 nucleotides are TGTGCCACCAGCAGAGGGGAGTTGAACACTGAAGCTTTCTTT.

This clone was counted a few times. The sample contains more than one DNA sequence encoding this CDR3. The chain links TRBV19 to TRBJ2-1, with D tentatively TRBD1 (5 bases). The CDR3 loop spans 13 amino acids. Germline V lookup: CDR1 LNHDA, CDR2 SQIVND (reference sequence). The V gene lost 4 bases and the J gene lost 3 bases, with 7 bases spanning the gap. The CDR3 sequence: CASSTQGYNEQFF. CDR3 coding DNA: TGTGCCAGTAGTACCCAGGGCTACAATGAGCAGTTCTTC.

J is TRBJ1-1 and V is TRBV28; D gene unclear. The CDR3 consists of 12 residues. Germline V gene lookup returns CDR1 MDHEN and CDR2 SYDVKM. V gave up 3 bases and J gave up 4 bases, with 6 bases separating them. CDR3 sequence (DNA): TGTGCCAGCAGTTTTGGACTCACTGAAGCTTTCTTT. The encoded protein is CASSFGLTEAFF. The variable domain in full, with the rest retrieved from reference TRBV28 and TRBJ1-1, is DVKVTQSSRYLVKRTGEKVFLECVQDMDHENMFWYRQDPGLGLRLIYFSYDVKMKEKGDIPEGYSVSREKKERFSLILESASTNQTSMYLCASSFGLTEAFFGQGTRLTVV.

Here the CDR3 reads CASSPGVLSEQFF. CDR3 DNA: TGTGCCAGCAGCCCCGGGGTACTCTCGGAGCAGTTCTTC. The chain carries TRBV11-2 and TRBJ2-1, with D perhaps TRBD2 (5 bases). V lost 5 bases to trimming and J lost 10 bases, with 15 bases between them. Germline V gives CDR1 SGHAT, CDR2 FQNNGV. CDR3 length: 13 amino acids. The full variable domain, rest sourced from reference TRBV11-2 and TRBJ2-1, is EAGVAQSPRYKIIEKRQSVAFWCNPISGHATLYWYQQILGQGPKLLIQFQNNGVVDDSQLPKDRFSAERLKGVDSTLKIQPAKLEDSAVYLCASSPGVLSEQFFGPGTRLTVL.

The sample holds a few counts of this clone. This chain links TRBV5-1 with TRBJ2-2; 9 bases map to TRBD1. The CDR3 is made up of 19 amino acids. V shed 4 bases and J 0 bases; nucleotides not matched to a gene: 13. Germline V gene sequence: CDR1 SGHRS, CDR2 YFSETQ. The CDR3 coding sequence is TGCGCCAGCAGCGGACGAGACAGGGGGGCTCTTTCGAACACCGGGGAGCTGTTTTTT. Encoded protein: CASSGRDRGALSNTGELFF.

The chain is built from TRBV7-9 and TRBJ1-1, with 10 nucleotides matching TRBD1. The germline V gene encodes CDR1 SEHNR and CDR2 FQNEAQ (reference sequence). This CDR3 has 13 amino acids. V lost 3 bases to trimming and J lost 8 bases; unmatched junction nucleotides: 3. The CDR3 is CASSFAGQGEAFF. CDR3 DNA: TGTGCCAGCAGCTTCGCGGGACAGGGGGAAGCTTTCTTT.

V usage is TRBV28 and J usage is TRBJ1-2; D may be TRBD1 (5 bases). V lost 4 bases to trimming and J lost 4 bases, with 13 bases between them. The CDR3 covers 14 residues. The germline V gene encodes CDR1 MDHEN and CDR2 SYDVKM. As DNA, the CDR3 is TGTGCCAGCAGTTCCCAACAGGAGATCTATGGCTACACCTTC. Amino acids: CASSSQQEIYGYTF.

The chain uses TRBV7-8 and TRBJ2-3, with 7 bases aligning to TRBD1. The CDR3 length is 14 residues. Germline CDR1 is SGHVS and CDR2 is FQNEAQ. V lost 5 bases, J lost 3 bases, and 5 bases stayed unmatched. The CDR3 reads CASSKGARTDTQYF. The CDR3 DNA is TGTGCCAGCAGCAAGGGGGCACGGACAGATACGCAGTATTTT.

V usage is TRBV7-9 and J usage is TRBJ2-7; TRBD2 agrees at 9 bases. The CDR3 covers 15 residues. The junction had 11 bases not matched to a gene; V was cut back by 6 bases and J by 5 bases. In germline, CDR1 is SEHNR, CDR2 FQNEAQ (reference sequence). This CDR3 reads CASRKEVAGAHEQYF. For the CDR3, the DNA is TGTGCCAGCAGAAAAGAGGTAGCGGGAGCCCACGAGCAGTACTTC.

This clone showed up just a few times. The chain recombines TRBV29-1 with TRBJ2-2; D gene uncertain. This CDR3 has 13 amino acids. V lost 4 bases to trimming and J lost 5 bases, with 11 bases between them. CDR1 is SQVTM and CDR2 is ANQGSEA in the germline V gene. CDR3 in amino acids: CSVVRSRTGELFF. In DNA form, the CDR3 reads TGCAGCGTTGTAAGGTCCAGGACCGGGGAGCTGTTTTTT.

The chain carries TRBV5-1 and TRBJ2-7; 8 bases line up with TRBD2. V lost 0 bases and J lost 4; bases outside the gene matches: 9. The CDR3 totals 16 residues. Per germline, CDR1 SGHRS and CDR2 YFSETQ. The CDR3 region has the DNA TGCGCCAGCAGCTTGGGTTCCACCGGGAGGGGATACGAGCAGTACTTC. As protein: CASSLGSTGRGYEQYF.

The chain uses TRBV29-1 and TRBJ2-7, with a weak D call TRBD2 (6 bases). The CDR3 covers 11 residues. Trimming pared 5 bases from V and 6 bases from J, leaving 11 bases between. CDR1 is SQVTM and CDR2 is ANQGSEA in the germline V gene. For the CDR3, the DNA is TGCAGCGTTTTGACTAGTGTCGAGCAGTACTTC. Translated: CSVLTSVEQYF.

J is TRBJ2-5 and V is TRBV7-3; D is ambiguous. CDR1 SGHTA and CDR2 FQGTGA come from the germline V gene. Trimming took 2 bases from V and 3 from J, leaving 7 bases between them. The length of the CDR3 is 13 residues. CDR3: CASSLGRKETQYF. The CDR3 DNA follows: TGTGCCAGCAGCTTAGGCAGGAAAGAGACCCAGTACTTC.

This clone was seen many times. The V and J genes are TRBV19 and TRBJ1-1; TRBD1 matches 8 bases. Germline trimming cut 6 bases from V and 0 bases from J; bases unmatched to any gene: 0. The CDR3 totals 13 residues. Per germline, CDR1 LNHDA and CDR2 SQIVND (reference sequence). CDR3 sequence (DNA): TGTGCCAGTAGGGGACAGGTGAACACTGAAGCTTTCTTT. It yields the protein CASRGQVNTEAFF. The full variable domain, its missing parts supplied by reference TRBV19 and TRBJ1-1, is DGGITQSPKYLFRKEGQNVTLSCEQNLNHDAMYWYRQDPGQGLRLIYYSQIVNDFQKGDIAEGYSVSREKKESFPLTVTSAQKNPTAFYLCASRGQVNTEAFFGQGTRLTVV.

The CDR3 loop reads CASSGRTSGREVEQYF. The CDR3 DNA sequence: TGTGCCAGCAGCGGCCGGACTAGCGGGAGGGAGGTCGAGCAGTACTTC. The rearrangement joins TRBV7-9 to TRBJ2-7, with 15 nucleotides matching TRBD2. Germline-derived CDR1 and CDR2 are SEHNR and FQNEAQ (reference sequence). Losses at the gene ends were 5 bases for V and 6 bases for J; bases not matched to a gene: 8. This CDR3 contains 16 residues.

The CDR3 nucleotides are TGTGCCATCCAAACAGGGTTGGGGACTGAAGCTTTCTTT. Translated, it gives CAIQTGLGTEAFF. This chain links TRBV10-3 with TRBJ1-1; tentative D call: TRBD1 (6 bases). With 8 bases removed from V and 5 bases from J, the gap between germline ends came to 15 bases. The CDR3 covers 13 residues. Germline CDR1 is ENHRY and CDR2 is SYGVKD.